What follows describes a single T cell receptor (beta chain). This sample was taken from a study of blood T cell repertoires in COVID-19. Study information: The samples span acute and convalescent COVID-19 from the United States, Italy and Spain.

Cohorts were based on clinical histories the participants reported. The table came from immunoSEQ multiplex PCR; TCRdb's copy has only in-frame clones and leaves some out. The data hold 250,000 or so clones, with about 90% observed a single time. The CDR3 loop spans 12 amino acids. Trimming took off 4 bases at V and 8 bases at J, with 14 bases between the two ends. Germline values: CDR1 GTSNPN, CDR2 SVGIG (reference sequence). The source of this sequence is a human donor in a cohort exposed to, infected with or recovered from COVID-19 (not recorded which). The donor label of this sample is uncertain. V and J are TRBV30 and TRBJ1-1; D unclear. The sample taken for sequencing was PBMCs or T cells enriched from blood (not recorded which). The DNA of the CDR3 is TGTGCCTGGACAAGGCAGCCCAGGGAAGCTTTCTTT. Translating it yields CAWTRQPREAFF.